The 15 T cell receptor beta chains in this list originate from one sample, sequenced in a study of T cell responses to AZD1222 COVID-19 vaccine. The table came from immunoSEQ multiplex PCR; TCRdb's copy has only in-frame clones and leaves some out. The sample lists 180,000 or so clones; roughly 91% were seen once. The specimen was peripheral blood, collected 28 days after the second AZD1222 dose. The receptors were gathered from an adult who received the AZD1222 COVID-19 vaccine.

The chain uses TRBV19 and TRBJ2-1, with 7 positions matching TRBD1. The CDR3 sequence is 13 residues long. The germline V gene encodes CDR1 LNHDA and CDR2 SQIVND (reference sequence). J gave up 6 bases and V 3 bases, and 2 bases lay outside the gene matches. The CDR3 spells CASSIDRVNEQFF. The CDR3 bases are TGTGCCAGTAGTATCGACAGGGTCAATGAGCAGTTCTTC.

The V and J genes are TRBV4-1 and TRBJ1-1; D might be TRBD1 (6 bases). Germline CDR1 is MGHRA and CDR2 is YSYEKL. Trimming shortened V by 6 bases and J by 9 bases, and 14 bases separated the two germline ends. This CDR3 spans 12 amino acids. This CDR3 reads CASSPGAGQAFF. The CDR3 nucleotides are TGCGCCAGCAGTCCGGGGGCTGGGCAAGCTTTCTTT.

This clone was counted once. V is TRBV9 and J is TRBJ2-7; D gene ambiguous. CDR3 length equals 14 residues. From germline, CDR1 is SGDLS and CDR2 YYNGEE. V shed 2 bases and J shed 2 bases, with 11 bases lying between them. CDR3 DNA: TGTGCCAGCAGCGTGCGCGATTCGCCCTACGAGCAGTACTTC. Its protein product is CASSVRDSPYEQYF. The full variable domain, with the rest looked up from reference TRBV9 and TRBJ2-7, is DSGVTQTPKHLITATGQRVTLRCSPRSGDLSVYWYQQSLDQGLQFLIQYYNGEERAKGNILERFSAQQFPDLHSELNLSSLELGDSALYFCASSVRDSPYEQYFGPGTRLTVT.

CDR3 in DNA: TGTGCCACCACCCACTCCGGGACAGGGACGGAAAAACTGTTTTTT. Its protein is CATTHSGTGTEKLFF. This chain connects TRBV6-5 to TRBJ1-4, with TRBD1 identical over 9 bases. The germline V gene has CDR1 MNHEY and CDR2 SVGAGI. The CDR3 length is 15 residues. V was pared by 10 bases and J by 8 bases, with 14 bases of the junction left unmatched.

This rearrangement joins TRBV18 to TRBJ2-7; no clear D gene. Germline V gives CDR1 KGHSH, CDR2 LQKENI. V was pared by 4 bases and J by 0 bases, with 19 bases between. This CDR3 has 17 residues. The CDR3 DNA reads TGTGCCAGCTCACAGGACGTTGCACCGTCCAGCTCCTACGAGCAGTACTTC. It encodes CASSQDVAPSSSYEQYF.

This chain links TRBV27 with TRBJ2-7; the D is unclear. Germline CDR1 is MNHEY and CDR2 is SMNVEV (reference sequence). This CDR3 spans 13 amino acids. V was shortened by 3 bases and J by 2 bases, with 8 bases between the two germline ends. The CDR3 nucleotides read TGTGCCAGCAGTTTTAATCCCCCCTACGAGCAGTACTTC. This translates into CASSFNPPYEQYF.

The V and J genes are TRBV30 and TRBJ2-7; 9 bases match TRBD1. The CDR3 spans 14 residues. In germline, CDR1 is GTSNPN, CDR2 SVGIG (reference sequence). V shed 5 bases and J 6 bases; nucleotides not matched to a gene: 11. CDR3 nucleotides: TGTGCCTGGGACTCTCGGGGACAGGGCCCCGAGCAGTACTTC. Translated, it gives CAWDSRGQGPEQYF.

CDR3 sequence reads: CASSQDQGAWGYTF. As DNA, the CDR3 is TGTGCCAGCAGCCAAGATCAGGGGGCTTGGGGCTACACCTTC. This sequence joins TRBV3-1 (or the pseudogene TRBV3-2) and TRBJ1-2; TRBD1 aligns across 8 bases. The CDR3 length is 14 residues. Trimming cost V 0 bases and J 8 bases; bases outside gene matches: 5. Germline V gives CDR1 LGHDT, CDR2 YNNKEL (reference sequence).

The chain is built from TRBV5-1 and TRBJ2-5, with 12 bases aligning to TRBD2. The J segment lost 3 bases and the V segment lost 5 bases, leaving 8 bases of the junction unmatched. This CDR3 is built from 16 residues. Germline assignment: CDR1 SGHRS and CDR2 YFSETQ. The CDR3 loop reads CASRPGTSGFKETQYF. CDR3 bases: TGCGCCAGCAGACCCGGGACTAGCGGGTTCAAAGAGACCCAGTACTTC.

CDR3: CASRPGTAGSPLHF. The CDR3 nucleotides read TGTGCCAGCAGACCCGGGACAGCGGGTTCACCCCTCCACTTT. The chain recombines TRBV2 with TRBJ1-6; 7 bases are a match to TRBD1. The V gene end was trimmed by 6 bases and the J gene end by 9 bases; junction bases not matched to a gene: 8. The CDR3 is 14 residues long. Germline V gene data show CDR1 as SNHLY and CDR2 as FYNNEI. The whole variable domain, filled in from reference TRBV2 and TRBJ1-6, reads EPEVTQTPSHQVTQMGQEVILRCVPISNHLYFYWYRQILGQKVEFLVSFYNNEISEKSEIFDDQFSVERPDGSNFTLKIRSTKLEDSAMYFCASRPGTAGSPLHFGNGTRLTVT.

The CDR3 DNA sequence: TGTGCCAGCAGCCCGCAGGTGGCCAAAAACATTCAGTACTTC. As protein: CASSPQVAKNIQYF. The genes are TRBV9 and TRBJ2-4, with D unclear. This CDR3 is 14 amino acids long. The V end was cut by 4 bases, the J end by 1 base, with 9 bases between. Germline CDR1 is SGDLS and CDR2 is YYNGEE.

A single count supports this clone. This chain connects TRBV19 to TRBJ2-7; 8 bases match TRBD1. The CDR3 runs to 17 residues. The V gene end was trimmed by 2 bases and the J gene end by 5 bases; junction bases not matched to a gene: 14. CDR1 and CDR2 from the germline V gene are LNHDA and SQIVND (reference sequence). For the CDR3, the DNA is TGTGCCAGTAGTATACGATCGCTTCCGGGACAGGAGGACGAGCAGTACTTC. This sequence encodes CASSIRSLPGQEDEQYF.

The V call is TRBV28, the J call TRBJ2-5; D is unresolved. CDR3 length: 16 residues. Germline assignment: CDR1 MDHEN and CDR2 SYDVKM. Trimming stripped 3 bases from V and 7 bases from J, with 21 bases between. The CDR3 protein is CASSFLGLQRSATQYF. CDR3 nucleotides: TGTGCCAGCAGTTTTCTAGGGCTCCAGAGGAGCGCGACCCAGTACTTC.

This clone was detected a few times. The chain is built from TRBV11-1 and TRBJ2-7; a weak D match, TRBD1 (5 bases). Germline assignment: CDR1 SGHAT and CDR2 FQDESV (reference sequence). The ends were cut back, 1 base at V and 6 bases at J, with 13 bases in the middle. The CDR3 sequence is 14 residues long. CDR3 sequence (DNA): TGTGCCAGCAGCTTAGTTGGCGCAGGGATCGAGCAGTACTTC. Translation gives CASSLVGAGIEQYF.

V is TRBV10-2 and J is TRBJ2-1; TRBD2 might be the D (5 bases). This CDR3 comprises 12 residues. The germline V gene has CDR1 WSHSY and CDR2 SAAADI. V shed 6 bases and J shed 15 bases, with 18 bases lying between them. The CDR3 nucleotides are TGCGCCAGCAGGGCCCCTAGCACCCTAGCGTTCTTC. Translating gives CASRAPSTLAFF.